These 30 T cell receptor beta chains were all obtained from the same sample, sequenced in a study of blood T cell repertoires in COVID-19 (dated by TCRdb to the early 2020s). The library was prepared using the immunoSEQ multiplex PCR assay. This is the immuneACCESS table as TCRdb keeps it, with only in-frame sequences that have V and J called. A part of the clones is gone; compared with another copy, unresolved V genes explain less than half, and the rest is unexplained. Recorded for this sample are approximately 480,000 clones; roughly nine tenths of them occurred a single time. In total, the top ten clones hold around 0.92% of the sample. Sequenced sample: peripheral blood. Receptor source: a man between 18 and 35 years old with COVID-19, enrolled during active disease.

The V and J genes are TRBV27 and TRBJ2-2; TRBD1 aligns across 9 bases. CDR1 and CDR2 (germline): MNHEY, SMNVEV (reference sequence). CDR3 length equals 19 residues. Losses at the gene ends were 5 bases for V and 4 bases for J; bases not matched to a gene: 17. DNA of the CDR3: TGTGCCAGCAGTCCCTACACTCCGGGACAGGGATTTAGCACCGGGGAGCTGTTTTTT. Its protein is CASSPYTPGQGFSTGELFF.

V usage is TRBV4-1 and J usage is TRBJ2-6; perhaps TRBD2 as D (6 bases). Germline-derived CDR1 and CDR2 are MGHRA and YSYEKL. CDR3 length: 16 residues. V was cut by 3 bases and J by 0 bases, with 9 bases left in between. The CDR3 loop reads CASSQGTYSGANVLTF. The CDR3 DNA sequence: TGCGCCAGCAGCCAGGGGACTTACTCTGGGGCCAACGTCCTGACTTTC.

V gene TRBV30 combines with J gene TRBJ2-7; 14 bases align to TRBD2. The V segment lost 3 bases and the J segment 6 bases; nucleotides outside the gene matches: 16. CDR3 length: 18 residues. Germline CDR1 is GTSNPN and CDR2 is SVGIG (reference sequence). The CDR3 DNA is TGTGCCTGGAGCCCCTCCGGGACTAGCGGGAGCTGGGGGTCCGAGCAGTACTTC. Translation: CAWSPSGTSGSWGSEQYF.

The rearrangement uses TRBV5-1 and TRBJ1-6; 7 nucleotides agree with TRBD1. V lost 5 bases and J lost 5; bases outside the gene matches: 10. There are 16 residues in the CDR3. Germline CDR1 SGHRS, CDR2 YFSETQ. The CDR3 bases are TGCGCCAGCAGGCTTTCGGGGGACAGTGATAATTCACCCCTCCACTTT. It codes for CASRLSGDSDNSPLHF. The variable domain in full, completed from reference TRBV5-1 and TRBJ1-6, reads KAGVTQTPRYLIKTRGQQVTLSCSPISGHRSVSWYQQTPGQGLQFLFEYFSETQRNKGNFPGRFSGRQFSNSRSEMNVSTLELGDSALYLCASRLSGDSDNSPLHFGNGTRLTVT.

V gene TRBV10-1 combines with J gene TRBJ2-3; TRBD1 agrees at 7 bases. The CDR3 spans 15 residues. Germline CDR1 WNHNN, CDR2 SYGVQD (reference sequence). V trimming: 3 bases; J trimming: 0 bases; junction bases outside the gene matches: 3. The CDR3 loop is CASSEQGSSTDTQYF. CDR3 in DNA: TGCGCCAGCAGTGAACAGGGGAGTAGCACAGATACGCAGTATTTT.

The chain links TRBV5-8 to TRBJ1-5; 11 nucleotides line up with TRBD1. The CDR3 has 19 residues. CDR1 and CDR2 from the germline V gene are SGHTS and YDEGEE. Trimming removed 3 bases from V and 1 base from J; junction bases left unmatched: 12. The DNA for the CDR3 is TGTGCCAGCAGCTACTTAGTGGGACAGGGGGAATTCAGCAATCAGCCCCAGCATTTT. It encodes CASSYLVGQGEFSNQPQHF.

The V and J genes are TRBV4-1 and TRBJ1-4; unclear D gene. CDR3 length: 14 residues. V lost 4 bases and J lost 4, with 10 bases in between. Germline V gene data show CDR1 as MGHRA and CDR2 as YSYEKL. Here the CDR3 reads CASSLGLLNEKLFF. For the CDR3, the DNA is TGCGCCAGCAGCCTAGGACTTCTTAATGAAAAACTGTTTTTT.

This sequence joins TRBV5-1 and TRBJ2-4; 8 nucleotides line up with TRBD2. J was trimmed by 1 base and V by 4 bases; bases with no gene match: 13. CDR3 size: 18 residues. Germline-derived CDR1 and CDR2 are SGHRS and YFSETQ. The CDR3 bases are TGCGCCAGCAGCAACGGGACTAGGGTTGTACGGGCCAAAAACATTCAGTACTTC. Translating gives CASSNGTRVVRAKNIQYF.

The chain employs TRBV5-6 and TRBJ2-7; the match to TRBD2 covers 13 bases. Trimming took 2 bases from V and 7 from J; bases not matched to a gene: 6. CDR1 and CDR2 (germline): SGHDT, YYEEEE. The CDR3 sequence is 15 residues long. Here the CDR3 reads CASSLGTSGIVEQYF. The CDR3 DNA follows: TGTGCCAGCAGCTTAGGGACTAGCGGGATTGTTGAGCAGTACTTC.

The chain combines TRBV19 with TRBJ2-6, with a tentative D call TRBD2 (5 bases). Trimming left V 7 bases short and J 0 bases short, with 16 bases between. There are 17 residues in the CDR3. CDR1 is LNHDA, CDR2 SQIVND, per germline (reference sequence). The DNA for the CDR3 is TGTGCCAGTACCCTTGGCAGGAGGAACTCTGGGGCCAACGTCCTGACTTTC. Translated: CASTLGRRNSGANVLTF.

This clone was picked up many times. The V and J genes are TRBV7-2 and TRBJ1-1; tentatively, D is TRBD1 (6 bases). Trimming removed 7 bases from V and 4 bases from J, with 16 bases in between. This CDR3 region has 14 residues. CDR1 and CDR2 (germline): SGHTA, FQGNSA. CDR3 DNA: TGTGCCAGCATTTCAGGGGTAGGGCCCACTGAAGCTTTCTTT. Amino acids: CASISGVGPTEAFF.

CDR3 in DNA: TGTGCCAGCAGCTTACGGATTCCACAGTACAATCAGCCCCAGCATTTT. Its protein is CASSLRIPQYNQPQHF. The chain combines TRBV5-5 with TRBJ1-5; D uncertain. Germline V CDR1 and CDR2: SGHKS, YYEKEE (reference sequence). Trimming took 2 bases from V and 3 from J, leaving 15 bases between them. The CDR3 spans 16 residues.

This chain links TRBV7-8 with TRBJ1-1; 7 bases line up with TRBD1. The CDR3 consists of 15 residues. The V gene end was trimmed by 5 bases and the J gene end by 2 bases; junction bases not matched to a gene: 8. Germline V gene data show CDR1 as SGHVS and CDR2 as FQNEAQ. The CDR3 here is CASSQRQGRNTEAFF. Written as DNA, the CDR3 is TGTGCCAGCAGCCAAAGACAGGGCCGTAACACTGAAGCTTTCTTT. Combining the CDR3 with reference TRBV7-8 and TRBJ1-1 gives the whole variable domain GAGVSQSPRYKVAKRGQDVALRCDPISGHVSLFWYQQALGQGPEFLTYFQNEAQLDKSGLPSDRFFAERPEGSVSTLKIQRTQQEDSAVYLCASSQRQGRNTEAFFGQGTRLTVV.

V gene TRBV2 combines with J gene TRBJ1-5; TRBD1 aligns across 7 bases. The CDR3 is 14 residues long. V lost 1 base and J lost 7; bases outside the gene matches: 4. The germline V gene encodes CDR1 SNHLY and CDR2 FYNNEI. The CDR3 nucleotides read TGTGCCAGCAGTGAAGGGCAGGGGGAACAGCCCCAGCATTTT. Its translation is CASSEGQGEQPQHF.

The V and J genes are TRBV6-2 or TRBV6-3 and TRBJ1-2, with D possibly being TRBD1 (6 bases). Germline CDR1 is MNHEY and CDR2 is SVGEGT. V dropped 6 bases and J dropped 4 bases, with 21 bases sitting between them. The CDR3 is 16 amino acids. This chain's CDR3 is CASSPHDRTDSYGYTF. The CDR3 region has the DNA TGTGCCAGCAGCCCTCACGACCGGACAGACTCCTATGGCTACACCTTC.

The rearrangement joins TRBV27 to TRBJ2-1; D ambiguous. From germline, CDR1 is MNHEY and CDR2 SMNVEV (reference sequence). This CDR3 comprises 13 residues. Deletions cut 4 bases from V and 10 bases from J, with 14 bases between. CDR3 protein: CASSYRPLWEQFF. For the CDR3, the DNA is TGTGCCAGCAGTTATCGCCCACTCTGGGAGCAGTTCTTC.

The chain recombines TRBV5-4 with TRBJ1-3; perhaps TRBD1 as D (5 bases). V was pared by 7 bases and J by 0 bases, with 11 bases between. Germline CDR1 and CDR2: SGHNT and YYREEE (reference sequence). This CDR3 region has 14 residues. The CDR3 DNA reads as TGTGCCAGCTGGGACTTCAGCTCTGGAAACACCATATATTTT. Translation gives CASWDFSSGNTIYF.

A note on this clone: The junction and the germline gene differ at one end; a read error may be behind it. The sample carries other DNA sequences with the same CDR3. The V gene is TRBV11-3, the J gene TRBJ2-1, with a tentative D call TRBD2 (5 bases). The CDR3 has 15 amino acids. Germline loops: CDR1 SGHNT, CDR2 YENEEA. CDR3 coding DNA: TGTGCCAGCAGCGAGTCTCGGGGTTCCTATAATGAGCAGTTCTTC. It is translated as CASSESRGSYNEQFF.

This clone was seen just once. V gene TRBV6-5 combines with J gene TRBJ2-1; a weak D match, TRBD1 (6 bases). Germline CDR1 MNHEY, CDR2 SVGAGI. The germline V and J ends were trimmed by 4 bases and 4 bases, with 17 bases remaining between them. The CDR3 extends over 16 amino acids. The CDR3 is CASSSTPGAPYNEQFF. CDR3 coding DNA: TGTGCCAGCAGTTCTACCCCAGGGGCCCCATACAATGAGCAGTTCTTC.

The rearrangement uses TRBV24-1 and TRBJ2-1, with 7 bases aligning to TRBD2. The CDR3 has 15 residues. Trimming cost V 5 bases and J 0 bases; bases outside gene matches: 3. Germline loops: CDR1 KGHDR, CDR2 SFDVKD. The CDR3 DNA reads as TGTGCCACCAGTGGGGGAGGGTCCTCCTACAATGAGCAGTTCTTC. Translation: CATSGGGSSYNEQFF.

The chain employs TRBV19 and TRBJ1-5; D is ambiguous. This CDR3 has 15 residues. CDR1 and CDR2 from the germline V gene are LNHDA and SQIVND (reference sequence). Trimming took 6 bases from V and 5 from J, leaving 17 bases between them. The CDR3 nucleotides read TGTGCCAGTAGCAGCGACCGAGAACCAGATCAGCCCCAGCATTTT. It is translated as CASSSDREPDQPQHF. Looking up the rest from reference TRBV19 and TRBJ1-5 gives the full variable domain: DGGITQSPKYLFRKEGQNVTLSCEQNLNHDAMYWYRQDPGQGLRLIYYSQIVNDFQKGDIAEGYSVSREKKESFPLTVTSAQKNPTAFYLCASSSDREPDQPQHFGDGTRLSIL.

The V call is TRBV6-5, the J call TRBJ1-2; D not resolved. The V gene's germline CDR1 is MNHEY and CDR2 SVGAGI. V shed 5 bases and J shed 8 bases, with 12 bases lying between them. The CDR3 sequence is 12 residues long. CDR3 residues: CASSSTTGGYTF. For the CDR3, the DNA is TGTGCCAGCAGTAGCACTACTGGGGGCTACACCTTC.

The V gene is TRBV7-8, the J gene TRBJ1-1; 10 nucleotides agree with TRBD1. CDR3 length: 16 residues. CDR1 and CDR2 (germline): SGHVS, FQNEAQ. V dropped 5 bases and J dropped 2; count of bases not matched to a gene: 8. The CDR3 reads CASSGGDRGPNTEAFF. Written as DNA, the CDR3 is TGTGCCAGCAGCGGGGGGGACAGGGGCCCAAACACTGAAGCTTTCTTT.

The chain recombines TRBV5-4 with TRBJ2-2; D unresolved. Looked up from germline, CDR1 is SGHNT and CDR2 is YYREEE (reference sequence). The CDR3 loop spans 13 amino acids. V shed 6 bases and J shed 2 bases, with 8 bases lying between them. CDR3 region: CASTLPNTGELFF. The CDR3 nucleotides read TGTGCCAGCACCCTTCCCAACACCGGGGAGCTGTTTTTT.

V is TRBV4-2 and J is TRBJ2-1, with 12 bases matching TRBD2. This CDR3 region has 15 residues. V shed 3 bases, J shed 7 bases, and the junction held 4 bases outside the gene matches. The germline gives CDR1 LGHNA, CDR2 YNFKEQ. CDR3 DNA sequence: TGTGCCAGCAGCCAGCTAGCGGGAGGGCCGAATGAGCAGTTCTTC. Protein product: CASSQLAGGPNEQFF.

This chain links TRBV5-4 with TRBJ2-3; possibly TRBD2 for D (6 bases). The CDR3 sequence is 17 residues long. Trimming cost V 3 bases and J 0 bases, with 17 bases left between them. Germline V gene lookup returns CDR1 SGHNT and CDR2 YYREEE (reference sequence). CDR3 residues: CASSSGGSAISTDTQYF. The CDR3 DNA is TGTGCCAGCAGCTCCGGGGGTTCCGCGATAAGCACAGATACGCAGTATTTT.

The chain uses TRBV7-7 and TRBJ2-5, with 13 bases matching TRBD2. CDR1 and CDR2 (germline): SSHAT, FNYEAQ (reference sequence). This CDR3 is 16 amino acids long. With V trimmed by 5 bases and J by 2 bases, 5 bases remained unmatched. CDR3 in amino acids: CASSPGTSGAQETQYF. The CDR3 nucleotides are TGTGCCAGCAGCCCCGGGACTAGCGGGGCTCAAGAGACCCAGTACTTC.

The V call is TRBV4-1, the J call TRBJ2-4; D is possibly TRBD2 (6 bases). The CDR3 sequence is 15 residues long. Germline loops: CDR1 MGHRA, CDR2 YSYEKL. Trimming shortened V by 3 bases and J by 2 bases, and 11 bases separated the two germline ends. The CDR3 spells CASSQEGPTKNIQYF. The CDR3 coding sequence is TGCGCCAGCAGCCAGGAGGGCCCCACCAAAAACATTCAGTACTTC.

This chain links TRBV7-3 with TRBJ2-3; D is perhaps TRBD2 (6 bases). The CDR3 covers 15 residues. CDR1 SGHTA and CDR2 FQGTGA come from the germline V gene. V lost 3 bases to trimming and J lost 2 bases, with 12 bases between them. As DNA, the CDR3 is TGTGCCAGCAGCTTCTCCGGGAGATTCACAGATACGCAGTATTTT. It yields the protein CASSFSGRFTDTQYF.

The chain carries TRBV3-1 (or the pseudogene TRBV3-2) and TRBJ2-2, with TRBD2 as a possible D gene (7 bases). Germline CDR1 LGHDT, CDR2 YNNKEL (reference sequence). Trimming took 9 bases from V and 11 from J, leaving 22 bases between them. This CDR3 comprises 14 residues. CDR3 coding DNA: TGTGCCAGTGGGGAGCTAGCGGTGGGGGGCGAGCTGTTTTTT. It codes for CASGELAVGGELFF.